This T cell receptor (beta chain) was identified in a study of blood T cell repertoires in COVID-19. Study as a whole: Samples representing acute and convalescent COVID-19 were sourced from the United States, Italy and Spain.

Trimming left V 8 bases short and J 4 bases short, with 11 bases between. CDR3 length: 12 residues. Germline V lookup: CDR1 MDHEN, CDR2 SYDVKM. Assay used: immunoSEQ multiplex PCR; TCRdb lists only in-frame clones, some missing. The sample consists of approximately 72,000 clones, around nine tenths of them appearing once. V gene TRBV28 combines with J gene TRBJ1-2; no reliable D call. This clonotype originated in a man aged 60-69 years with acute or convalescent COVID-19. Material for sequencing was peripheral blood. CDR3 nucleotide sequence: TGTGCCAGCGAGCACGAATCCTATGGCTACACCTTC. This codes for CASEHESYGYTF.